One T cell receptor (beta chain) is described in this entry. Its antigen is as yet unknown. The sample comes from a study of T-cell memory formation after mild COVID-19. Overall study context: TCR clusters were largely donor specific. General study results and limits: Researchers report contracting CD4+ clones mostly in CM and EM, with CD8+ clones in EMRA. Contracting clones from day 15 to 85 showed balanced CD4/CD8; later expanders favored CD4+.

The CDR3 length is 15 residues. Looked up from germline, CDR1 is LGHNA and CDR2 is YNFKEQ. V was pared by 1 base and J by 7 bases, with 13 bases between. TCRdb re-called the 5' RACE reads through MiXCR, storing one row per CDR3 protein. Of roughly 250,000 distinct CDR3 sequences in the sample, 16% were seen once. This receptor was taken from a man between 18 and 35 years old who had mild COVID-19 (a few samples of this study predate the infection). Cell type and time point are not known. Source material: PBMCs or a T cell subset sorted from them (not recorded which). The chain recombines TRBV4-2 with TRBJ2-2; the D gene is possibly TRBD2 (5 bases). CDR3 in amino acids: CASSQGGLRGGELFF. For the CDR3, the DNA is TGTGCCAGCAGCCAAGGAGGCCTTCGGGGCGGGGAGCTGTTTTTT.